This T cell receptor beta chain is from a study of CD8+ T cells in alopecia areata. V was clipped by 2 bases and J by 9 bases; unmatched bases: 7. The length of the CDR3 is 12 residues. CDR1 GTSNPN and CDR2 SVGIG come from the germline V gene (reference sequence). Reverse transcription of extracted RNA yielded cDNA, which provided the sequencing template. TCRdb keeps only in-frame clones here, not all; method: immunoSEQ multiplex PCR. The table lists 100,000 to 150,000 clones, around 45% of them singletons. The chain employs TRBV30 and TRBJ2-7, with 7 bases fitting TRBD1. The sequence was collected from a human donor with alopecia areata. Sequencing was performed on NKG2D-low CD8+ T cells sorted from blood. CDR3 DNA: TGTGCCTGGAGTCCCCTGACAGGGATGCAGTACTTC. Its protein product is CAWSPLTGMQYF.